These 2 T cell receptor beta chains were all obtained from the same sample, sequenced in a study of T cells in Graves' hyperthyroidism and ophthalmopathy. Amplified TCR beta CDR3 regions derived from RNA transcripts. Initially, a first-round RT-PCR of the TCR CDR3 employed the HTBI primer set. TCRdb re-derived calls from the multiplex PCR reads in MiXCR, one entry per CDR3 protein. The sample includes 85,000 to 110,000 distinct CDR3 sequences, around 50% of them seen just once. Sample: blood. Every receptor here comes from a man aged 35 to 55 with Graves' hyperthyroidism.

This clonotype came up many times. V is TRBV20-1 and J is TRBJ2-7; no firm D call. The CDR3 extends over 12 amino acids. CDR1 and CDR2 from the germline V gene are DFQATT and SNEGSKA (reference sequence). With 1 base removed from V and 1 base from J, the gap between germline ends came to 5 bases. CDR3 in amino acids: CSARVSSYEQYF. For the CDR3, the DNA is TGCAGTGCTAGAGTTTCTTCCTACGAGCAGTACTTC.

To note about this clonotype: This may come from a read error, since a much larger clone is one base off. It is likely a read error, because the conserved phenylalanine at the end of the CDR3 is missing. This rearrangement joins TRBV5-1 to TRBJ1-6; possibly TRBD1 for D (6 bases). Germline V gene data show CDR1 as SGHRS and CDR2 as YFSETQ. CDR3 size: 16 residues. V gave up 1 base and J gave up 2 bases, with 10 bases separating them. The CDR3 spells CASSLTRGPYNSPLHL. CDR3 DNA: TGCGCCAGCAGCTTGACCCGGGGGCCCTATAATTCACCCCTCCACCTT.